This T cell receptor beta chain was documented in a study of control samples from healthy donors and cancer patients. Germline V CDR1 and CDR2: SGHRS, YFSETQ. Trimming pared 4 bases from V and 5 bases from J, leaving 15 bases between. The CDR3 spans 15 residues. TCRdb's table, derived via immunoSEQ multiplex PCR, lists solely in-frame clones and lacks some. The data include around 190,000 clones; the top ten clones carry 2.2%. The chain recombines TRBV5-1 with TRBJ1-4; the D gene is possibly TRBD1 (5 bases). This clonotype was obtained from a woman aged 25 to 39 in good health. Sequenced sample: blood. CDR3 coding DNA: TGCGCCAGCAGCCCGATGGGGGAGGTCAATGAAAAACTGTTTTTT. Protein sequence: CASSPMGEVNEKLFF. Combining the CDR3 with reference TRBV5-1 and TRBJ1-4 gives the whole variable domain KAGVTQTPRYLIKTRGQQVTLSCSPISGHRSVSWYQQTPGQGLQFLFEYFSETQRNKGNFPGRFSGRQFSNSRSEMNVSTLELGDSALYLCASSPMGEVNEKLFFGSGTQLSVL.